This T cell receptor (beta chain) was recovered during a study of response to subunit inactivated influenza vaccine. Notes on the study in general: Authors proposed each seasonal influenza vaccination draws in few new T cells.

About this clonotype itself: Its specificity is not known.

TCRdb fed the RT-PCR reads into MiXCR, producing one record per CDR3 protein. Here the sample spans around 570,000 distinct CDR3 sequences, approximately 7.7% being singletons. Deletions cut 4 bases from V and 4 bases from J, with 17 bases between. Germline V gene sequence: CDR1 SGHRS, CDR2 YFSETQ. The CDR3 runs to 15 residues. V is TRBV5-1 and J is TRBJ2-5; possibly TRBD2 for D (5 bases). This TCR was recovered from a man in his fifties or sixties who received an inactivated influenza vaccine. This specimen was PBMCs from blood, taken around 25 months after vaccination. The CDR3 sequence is CASSHWAERGETQYF. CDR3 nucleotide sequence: TGCGCCAGCAGCCATTGGGCGGAACGGGGAGAGACCCAGTACTTC.